The next 2 T cell receptor beta chains were all read from a single sample in a study. A single record per CDR3 protein comes from TCRdb applying MiXCR to the RT-PCR reads. The sample lists approximately 720,000 distinct CDR3 sequences; 12% to 15% were seen once. The sequenced material came from memory CD4+ T cells from blood. These receptor sequences come from a female donor in good health, serving as a healthy control.

Ten or more counts support this clonotype. The gene calls are TRBV27 and TRBJ2-1; 8 nucleotides match TRBD1. Per the germline V gene, CDR1 is MNHEY and CDR2 is SMNVEV (reference sequence). J gave up 8 bases and V 0 bases, and 12 bases lay outside the gene matches. This CDR3 region has 17 residues. The CDR3 protein is CASSLSFGQGYIHEQFF. DNA of the CDR3: TGTGCCAGCAGTTTATCGTTTGGACAGGGCTACATCCATGAGCAGTTCTTC.

This clonotype appeared many times. The rearrangement links TRBV29-1 to TRBJ2-5, with 8 bases lining up with TRBD1. V lost 8 bases, J lost 2 bases, and 7 bases stayed unmatched. From germline, CDR1 is SQVTM and CDR2 ANQGSEA. This CDR3 comprises 13 residues. CDR3 residues: CSTSWTGQETQYF. Here the CDR3 DNA reads TGCAGCACCAGCTGGACAGGGCAAGAGACCCAGTACTTC.